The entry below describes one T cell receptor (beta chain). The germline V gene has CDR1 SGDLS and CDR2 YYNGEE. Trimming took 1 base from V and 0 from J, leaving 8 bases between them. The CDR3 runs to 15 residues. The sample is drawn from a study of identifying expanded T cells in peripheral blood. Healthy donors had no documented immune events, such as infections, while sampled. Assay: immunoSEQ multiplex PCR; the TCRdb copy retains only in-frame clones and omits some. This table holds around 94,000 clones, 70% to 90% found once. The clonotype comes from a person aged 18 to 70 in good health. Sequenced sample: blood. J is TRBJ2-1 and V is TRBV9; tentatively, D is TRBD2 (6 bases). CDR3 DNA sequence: TGTGCCAGCAGCGTATCGCGGGGCTCCTACAATGAGCAGTTCTTC. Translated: CASSVSRGSYNEQFF.